This note documents a single T cell receptor (beta chain) sequence. Libraries were prepared by immunoSEQ multiplex PCR; TCRdb keeps only in-frame clonotypes and omits some of them. Of 55,000 to 65,000 clones detected, around 87% appear once; the ten largest clones hold 9.5% to 13%. The CDR3 contains 16 residues. Germline V gene sequence: CDR1 SGHRS, CDR2 YFSETQ. V lost 0 bases and J lost 4; bases outside the gene matches: 5. The data stem from a study of blood T cell repertoires in COVID-19. About the study: Samples representing acute and convalescent COVID-19 were sourced from the United States, Italy and Spain. Sources were T cells, B-cell-depleted T cells, or PBMCs; the material itself was cDNA or gDNA.

The sequenced sample was peripheral blood. V gene TRBV5-1 combines with J gene TRBJ1-5; 9 positions agree with TRBD1. This receptor was obtained from a human donor with acute or convalescent COVID-19. The donor label of this sample is uncertain. CDR3 nucleotide sequence: TGCGCCAGCAGCTTGGGGACCGGGACAGGGAATCAGCCCCAGCATTTT. Translating it yields CASSLGTGTGNQPQHF.